Listed here are 8 T cell receptor beta chains from one sample, sequenced in a study of neurological immune-mediated disorders. TCRdb re-called the 5' RACE reads with MiXCR, one entry per CDR3 protein. The sample carries some 42,000 distinct CDR3 sequences, roughly 12% recorded once. Sequences were obtained from CD4+ T cells from blood. All receptors derive from a young woman with HTLV-1-associated myelopathy (HAM/TSP).

This clonotype was counted ten times or more. J is TRBJ2-7 and V is TRBV20-1; 11 nucleotides agree with TRBD2. CDR1 is DFQATT, CDR2 SNEGSKA, per germline (reference sequence). J gave up 1 base and V 5 bases, and 13 bases lay outside the gene matches. This CDR3 region has 17 residues. CDR3 sequence reads: CSAPQPLGLAGSYEQYF. As DNA, the CDR3 is TGCAGTGCTCCGCAACCCCTCGGACTAGCGGGTTCCTACGAGCAGTACTTC.

Many counts were recorded for this clonotype. This sequence joins TRBV14 and TRBJ2-7, with 7 bases fitting TRBD1. The CDR3 loop spans 14 amino acids. Germline V gene lookup returns CDR1 SGHDN and CDR2 FVKESK. Trimming cost V 3 bases and J 3 bases; bases outside gene matches: 5. Here the CDR3 DNA reads TGTGCCAGCAGCCAGGGACAGAGAGACTACGAGCAGTACTTC. It is translated as CASSQGQRDYEQYF.

This clonotype was found many times. This sequence joins TRBV29-1 and TRBJ1-2; D unresolved. CDR1 is SQVTM and CDR2 is ANQGSEA in the germline V gene. V was shortened by 7 bases and J by 0 bases, with 12 bases between the two germline ends. The CDR3 length is 13 residues. The chain's CDR3 is CSATRITNYGYTF. CDR3 DNA: TGCAGCGCCACACGAATCACTAACTATGGCTACACCTTC.

There are many counts of this clonotype. This chain joins TRBV20-1 and TRBJ2-3; maybe TRBD2 (6 bases). The CDR3 length is 12 residues. V was pared by 5 bases and J by 2 bases, with 8 bases between. Germline V lookup: CDR1 DFQATT, CDR2 SNEGSKA (reference sequence). The CDR3 protein is CSARTNTDTQYF. CDR3 DNA: TGCAGTGCTCGGACTAACACAGATACGCAGTATTTT.

Many counts were recorded for this clonotype. The chain carries TRBV20-1 and TRBJ2-3, with 13 nucleotides matching TRBD2. The CDR3 runs 16 residues. The trim removed 3 bases at V and 5 bases at J, leaving 8 bases unmatched. The germline gives CDR1 DFQATT, CDR2 SNEGSKA (reference sequence). CDR3: CSASQKGLAGVDTQYF. The DNA for the CDR3 is TGCAGTGCTAGCCAAAAAGGACTAGCGGGGGTAGATACGCAGTATTTT.

The table lists this clonotype with many counts. The chain is built from TRBV18 and TRBJ1-1, with D uncertain. This CDR3 has 12 amino acids. V lost 2 bases and J lost 6, with 7 bases in between. The germline V gene has CDR1 KGHSH and CDR2 LQKENI. The DNA for the CDR3 is TGTGCCAGCTCACCAATGGGCTCTGAAGCTTTCTTT. It is translated as CASSPMGSEAFF. The variable domain in full, completed from reference TRBV18 and TRBJ1-1, reads NAGVMQNPRHLVRRRGQEARLRCSPMKGHSHVYWYRQLPEEGLKFMVYLQKENIIDESGMPKERFSAEFPKEGPSILRIQQVVRGDSAAYFCASSPMGSEAFFGQGTRLTVV.

This clonotype occurred many times. V usage is TRBV7-9 and J usage is TRBJ2-1; 7 nucleotides agree with TRBD2. The trim removed 5 bases at V and 0 bases at J, leaving 7 bases unmatched. The CDR3 extends over 16 amino acids. CDR1 and CDR2 (germline): SEHNR, FQNEAQ (reference sequence). In DNA form, the CDR3 reads TGTGCCAGCAGCCCCCGGCTAGCGGTCTCCTACAATGAGCAGTTCTTC. Protein sequence: CASSPRLAVSYNEQFF.

In its sample, this clonotype was seen many times. The chain links TRBV20-1 to TRBJ1-3; tentative D call: TRBD1 (5 bases). V lost 2 bases, J lost 2 bases, and 7 bases lay in between. Germline CDR1 and CDR2: DFQATT and SNEGSKA (reference sequence). The CDR3 is made up of 13 amino acids. CDR3 amino acids: CSARKGAGNTIYF. DNA of the CDR3: TGCAGTGCTAGAAAAGGGGCTGGAAACACCATATATTTT.